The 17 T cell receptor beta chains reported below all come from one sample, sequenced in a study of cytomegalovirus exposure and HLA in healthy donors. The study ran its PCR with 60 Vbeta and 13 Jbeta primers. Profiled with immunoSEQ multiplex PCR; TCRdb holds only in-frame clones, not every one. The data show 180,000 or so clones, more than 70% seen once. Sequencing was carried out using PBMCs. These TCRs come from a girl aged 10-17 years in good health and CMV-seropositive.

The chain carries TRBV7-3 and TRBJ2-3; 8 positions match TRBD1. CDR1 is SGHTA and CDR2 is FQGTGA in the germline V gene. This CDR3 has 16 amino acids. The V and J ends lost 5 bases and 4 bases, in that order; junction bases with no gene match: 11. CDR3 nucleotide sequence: TGTGCCAGCAGCGTAAACGGACAGGGACATTCAGATACGCAGTATTTT. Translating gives CASSVNGQGHSDTQYF.

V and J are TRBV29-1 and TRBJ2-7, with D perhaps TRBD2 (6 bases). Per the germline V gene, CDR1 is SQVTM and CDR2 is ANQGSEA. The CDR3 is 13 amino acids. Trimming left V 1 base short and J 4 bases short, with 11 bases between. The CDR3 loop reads CSVEVRGFYEQYF. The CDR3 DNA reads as TGCAGCGTTGAAGTGCGGGGTTTTTACGAGCAGTACTTC.

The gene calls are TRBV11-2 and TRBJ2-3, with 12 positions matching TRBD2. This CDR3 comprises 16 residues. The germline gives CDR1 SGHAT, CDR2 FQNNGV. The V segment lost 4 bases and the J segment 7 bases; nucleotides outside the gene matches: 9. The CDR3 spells CASSYLAGGPGYTQYF. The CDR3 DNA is TGTGCCAGCAGCTACCTAGCGGGAGGGCCGGGCTATACGCAGTATTTT.

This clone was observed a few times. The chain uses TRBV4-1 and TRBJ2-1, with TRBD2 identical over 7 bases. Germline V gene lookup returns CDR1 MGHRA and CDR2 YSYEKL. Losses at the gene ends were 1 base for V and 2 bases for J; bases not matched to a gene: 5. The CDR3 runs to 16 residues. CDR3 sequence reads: CASSQAPGGTYNEQFF. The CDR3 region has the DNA TGCGCCAGCAGCCAAGCTCCGGGAGGTACCTACAATGAGCAGTTCTTC.

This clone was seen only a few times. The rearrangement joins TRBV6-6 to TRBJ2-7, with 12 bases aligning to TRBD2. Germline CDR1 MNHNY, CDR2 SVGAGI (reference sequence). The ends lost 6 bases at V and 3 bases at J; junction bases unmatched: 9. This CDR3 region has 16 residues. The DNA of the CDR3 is TGTGCCAGCAGCCCTCTTTCGACTAGCGGGAGCTACGAGCAGTACTTC. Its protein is CASSPLSTSGSYEQYF.

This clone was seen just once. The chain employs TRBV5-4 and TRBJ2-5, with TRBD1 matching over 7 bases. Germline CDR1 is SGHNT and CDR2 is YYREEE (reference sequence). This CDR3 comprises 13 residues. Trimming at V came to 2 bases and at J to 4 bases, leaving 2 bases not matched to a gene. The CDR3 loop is CASSFRGIETQYF. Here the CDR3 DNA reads TGTGCCAGCAGCTTCAGGGGGATAGAGACCCAGTACTTC.

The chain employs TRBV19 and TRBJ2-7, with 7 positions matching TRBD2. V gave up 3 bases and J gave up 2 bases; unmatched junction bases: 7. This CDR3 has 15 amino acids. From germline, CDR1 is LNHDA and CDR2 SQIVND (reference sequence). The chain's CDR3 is CASSIAAGETYEQYF. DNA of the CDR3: TGTGCCAGTAGTATCGCTGCGGGAGAAACCTACGAGCAGTACTTC.

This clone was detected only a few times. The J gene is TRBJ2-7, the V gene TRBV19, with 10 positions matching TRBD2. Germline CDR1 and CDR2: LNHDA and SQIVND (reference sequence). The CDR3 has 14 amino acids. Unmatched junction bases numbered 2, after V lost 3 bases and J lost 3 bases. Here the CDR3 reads CASSMWTSGYEQYF. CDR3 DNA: TGTGCCAGTAGTATGTGGACTAGCGGCTACGAGCAGTACTTC. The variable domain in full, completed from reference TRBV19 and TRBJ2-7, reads DGGITQSPKYLFRKEGQNVTLSCEQNLNHDAMYWYRQDPGQGLRLIYYSQIVNDFQKGDIAEGYSVSREKKESFPLTVTSAQKNPTAFYLCASSMWTSGYEQYFGPGTRLTVT.

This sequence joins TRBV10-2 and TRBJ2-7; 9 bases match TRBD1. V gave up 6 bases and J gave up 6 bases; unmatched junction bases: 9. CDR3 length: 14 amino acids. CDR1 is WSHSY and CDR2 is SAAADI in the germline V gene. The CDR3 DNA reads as TGCGCCAGCAGGGACCGGGACAGGGCGTTCGAGCAGTACTTC. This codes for CASRDRDRAFEQYF.

The CDR3: CASSEGFRTESTDTQYF. In nucleotides, the CDR3 is TGTGCCAGCAGTGAAGGCTTTAGGACAGAAAGCACAGATACGCAGTATTTT. The V call is TRBV6-1, the J call TRBJ2-3, with a weak D call TRBD1 (6 bases). Germline CDR1 and CDR2: MNHNS and SASEGT. V gave up 1 base and J gave up 0 bases, with 14 bases separating them. There are 17 residues in the CDR3.

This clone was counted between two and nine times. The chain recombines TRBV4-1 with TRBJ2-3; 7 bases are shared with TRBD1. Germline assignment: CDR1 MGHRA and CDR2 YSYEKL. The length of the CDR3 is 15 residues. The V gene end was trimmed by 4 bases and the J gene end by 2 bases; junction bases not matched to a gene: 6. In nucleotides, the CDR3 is TGCGCCAGCAGCCCCGGGACAGTCGCCACAGATACGCAGTATTTT. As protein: CASSPGTVATDTQYF.

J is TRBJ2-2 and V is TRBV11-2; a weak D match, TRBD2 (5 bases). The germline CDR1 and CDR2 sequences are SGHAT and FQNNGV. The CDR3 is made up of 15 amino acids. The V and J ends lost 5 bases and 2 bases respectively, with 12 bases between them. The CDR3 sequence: CASSRLAGNTGELFF. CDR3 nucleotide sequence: TGTGCCAGCAGCCGTCTTGCGGGTAACACCGGGGAGCTGTTTTTT.

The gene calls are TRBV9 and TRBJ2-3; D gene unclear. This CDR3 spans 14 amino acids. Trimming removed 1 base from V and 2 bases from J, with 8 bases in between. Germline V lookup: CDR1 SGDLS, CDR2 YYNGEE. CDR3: CASSVRGYTDTQYF. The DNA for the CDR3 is TGTGCCAGCAGCGTAAGAGGTTACACAGATACGCAGTATTTT.

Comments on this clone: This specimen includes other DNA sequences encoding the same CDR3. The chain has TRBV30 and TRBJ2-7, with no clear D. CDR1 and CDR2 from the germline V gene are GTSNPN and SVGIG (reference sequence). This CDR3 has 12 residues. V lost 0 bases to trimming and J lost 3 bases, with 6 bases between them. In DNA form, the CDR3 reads TGTGCCTGGAGTGTCCGAGTCTACGAGCAGTACTTC. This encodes CAWSVRVYEQYF.

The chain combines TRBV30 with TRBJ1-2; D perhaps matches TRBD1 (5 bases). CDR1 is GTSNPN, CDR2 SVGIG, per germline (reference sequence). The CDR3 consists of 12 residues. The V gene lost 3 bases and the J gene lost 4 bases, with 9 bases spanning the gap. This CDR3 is CAWSGTSYGYTF. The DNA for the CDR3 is TGTGCCTGGAGCGGGACTTCCTATGGCTACACCTTC.

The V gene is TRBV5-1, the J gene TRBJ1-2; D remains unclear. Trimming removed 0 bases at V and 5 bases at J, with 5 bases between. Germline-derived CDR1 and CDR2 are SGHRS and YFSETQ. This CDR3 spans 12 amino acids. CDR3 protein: CASSLGLYGYTF. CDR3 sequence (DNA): TGCGCCAGCAGCTTGGGACTTTATGGCTACACCTTC.

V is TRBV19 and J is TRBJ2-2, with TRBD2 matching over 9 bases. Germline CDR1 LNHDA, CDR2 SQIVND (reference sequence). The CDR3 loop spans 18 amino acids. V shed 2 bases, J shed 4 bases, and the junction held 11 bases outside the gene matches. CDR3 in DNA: TGTGCCAGTAGTATAAGTCTGGCGGGAGGGCCGACCACCGGGGAGCTGTTTTTT. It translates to CASSISLAGGPTTGELFF.